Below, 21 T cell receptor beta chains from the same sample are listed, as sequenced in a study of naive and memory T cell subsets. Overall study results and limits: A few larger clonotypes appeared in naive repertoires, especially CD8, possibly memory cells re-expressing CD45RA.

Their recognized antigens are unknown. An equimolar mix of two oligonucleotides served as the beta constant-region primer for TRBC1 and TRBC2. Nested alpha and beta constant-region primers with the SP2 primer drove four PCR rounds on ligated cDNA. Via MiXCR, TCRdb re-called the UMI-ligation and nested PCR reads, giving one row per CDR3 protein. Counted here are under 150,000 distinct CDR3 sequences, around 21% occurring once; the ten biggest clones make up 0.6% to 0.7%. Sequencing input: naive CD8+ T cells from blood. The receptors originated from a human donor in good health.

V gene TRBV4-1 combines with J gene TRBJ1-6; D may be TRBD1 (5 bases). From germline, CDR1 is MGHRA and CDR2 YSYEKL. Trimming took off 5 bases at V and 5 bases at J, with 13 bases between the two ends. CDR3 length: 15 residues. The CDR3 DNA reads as TGCGCCAGCAGCGGATGGGGGGGGGATAATTCACCCCTCCACTTT. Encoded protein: CASSGWGGDNSPLHF.

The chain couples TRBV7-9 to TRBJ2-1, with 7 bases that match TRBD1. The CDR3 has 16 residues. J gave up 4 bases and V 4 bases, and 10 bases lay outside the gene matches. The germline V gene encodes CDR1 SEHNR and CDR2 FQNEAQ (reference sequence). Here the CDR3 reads CASSSFRQGPYNEQFF. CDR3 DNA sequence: TGTGCCAGCAGCTCGTTTCGACAGGGACCTTACAATGAGCAGTTCTTC.

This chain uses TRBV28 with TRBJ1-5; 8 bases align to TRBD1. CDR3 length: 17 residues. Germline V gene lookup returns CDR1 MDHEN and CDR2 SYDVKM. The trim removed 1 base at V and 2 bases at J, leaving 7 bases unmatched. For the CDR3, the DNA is TGTGCCAGCAGTTTATCCGCAGGGGGCGCGGGCAATCAGCCCCAGCATTTT. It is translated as CASSLSAGGAGNQPQHF.

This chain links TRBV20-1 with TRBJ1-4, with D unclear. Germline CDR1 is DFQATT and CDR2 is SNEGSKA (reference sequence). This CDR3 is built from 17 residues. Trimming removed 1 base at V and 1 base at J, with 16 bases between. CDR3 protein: CSARGLNLGGTNEKLFF. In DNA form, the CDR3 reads TGCAGTGCTAGAGGACTAAACCTGGGCGGAACTAATGAAAAACTGTTTTTT.

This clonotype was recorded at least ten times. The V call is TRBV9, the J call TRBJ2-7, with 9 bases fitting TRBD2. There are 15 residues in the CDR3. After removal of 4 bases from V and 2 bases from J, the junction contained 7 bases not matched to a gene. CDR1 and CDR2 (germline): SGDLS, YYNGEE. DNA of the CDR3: TGTGCCAGCAGCTCGGGACTAGCAGGACCCTACGAGCAGTACTTC. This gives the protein CASSSGLAGPYEQYF.

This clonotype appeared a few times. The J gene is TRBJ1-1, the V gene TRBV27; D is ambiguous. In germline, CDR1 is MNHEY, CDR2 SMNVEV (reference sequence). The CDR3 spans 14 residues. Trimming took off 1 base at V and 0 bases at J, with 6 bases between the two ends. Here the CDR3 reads CASSLYRMNTEAFF. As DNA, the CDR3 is TGTGCCAGCAGTTTATACAGAATGAACACTGAAGCTTTCTTT.

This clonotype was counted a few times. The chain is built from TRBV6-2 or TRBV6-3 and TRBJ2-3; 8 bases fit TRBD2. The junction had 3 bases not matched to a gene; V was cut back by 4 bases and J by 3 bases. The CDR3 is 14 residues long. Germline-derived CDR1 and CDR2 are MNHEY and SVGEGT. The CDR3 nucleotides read TGTGCCAGCAGTTTAGCGGGATTTACAGATACGCAGTATTTT. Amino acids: CASSLAGFTDTQYF.

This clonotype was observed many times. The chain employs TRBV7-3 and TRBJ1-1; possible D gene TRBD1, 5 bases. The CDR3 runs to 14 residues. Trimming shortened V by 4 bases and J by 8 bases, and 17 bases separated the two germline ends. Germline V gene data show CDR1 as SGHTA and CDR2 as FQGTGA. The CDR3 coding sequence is TGTGCCAGCAGCTCCCAATCCGGGGCCGGCGAAGCTTTCTTT. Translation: CASSSQSGAGEAFF.

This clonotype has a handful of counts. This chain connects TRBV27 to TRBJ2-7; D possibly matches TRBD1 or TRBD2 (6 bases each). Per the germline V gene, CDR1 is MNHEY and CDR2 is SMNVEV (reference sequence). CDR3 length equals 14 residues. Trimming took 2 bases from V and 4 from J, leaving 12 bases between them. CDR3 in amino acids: CASSLTGAGYEQYF. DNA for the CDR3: TGTGCCAGCAGTTTAACGGGGGCCGGGTACGAGCAGTACTTC.

CDR3 sequence: CASSQDGVRLTDTQYF. CDR3 bases: TGTGCCAGCAGCCAAGATGGGGTGAGGTTAACAGATACGCAGTATTTT. This rearrangement joins TRBV14 to TRBJ2-3, with D unresolved. This CDR3 comprises 16 residues. V was pared by 0 bases and J by 3 bases, with 13 bases between. Per the germline V gene, CDR1 is SGHDN and CDR2 is FVKESK.

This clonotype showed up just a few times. CDR3 protein: CASSTIGTGSSYEQYF. The CDR3 DNA sequence: TGTGCCAGCAGTACTATTGGGACAGGGAGCTCCTACGAGCAGTACTTC. V gene TRBV12-3 or TRBV12-4 combines with J gene TRBJ2-7; 9 bases match TRBD1. The V and J ends lost 5 bases and 0 bases, in that order; junction bases with no gene match: 8. The CDR3 extends over 16 amino acids.

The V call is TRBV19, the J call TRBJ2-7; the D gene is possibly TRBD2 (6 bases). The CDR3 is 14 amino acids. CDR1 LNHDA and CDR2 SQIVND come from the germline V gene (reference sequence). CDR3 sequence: CAYDAGTETYEQYF. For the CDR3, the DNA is TGTGCTTATGATGCCGGGACTGAGACCTACGAGCAGTACTTC.

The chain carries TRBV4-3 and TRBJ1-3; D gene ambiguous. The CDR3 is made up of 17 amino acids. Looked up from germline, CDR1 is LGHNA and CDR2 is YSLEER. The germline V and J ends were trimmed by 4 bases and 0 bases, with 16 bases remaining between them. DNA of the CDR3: TGCGCCAGCAGCCGGGTCGATGGACCGAGCTCTGGAAACACCATATATTTT. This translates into CASSRVDGPSSGNTIYF.

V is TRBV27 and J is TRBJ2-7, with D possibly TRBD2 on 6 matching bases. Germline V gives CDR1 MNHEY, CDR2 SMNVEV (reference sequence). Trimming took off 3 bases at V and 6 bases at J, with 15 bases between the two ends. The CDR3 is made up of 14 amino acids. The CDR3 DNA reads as TGTGCCAGCAGTTTCGTCGGGGGAGACCGCGAGCAGTACTTC. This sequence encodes CASSFVGGDREQYF.

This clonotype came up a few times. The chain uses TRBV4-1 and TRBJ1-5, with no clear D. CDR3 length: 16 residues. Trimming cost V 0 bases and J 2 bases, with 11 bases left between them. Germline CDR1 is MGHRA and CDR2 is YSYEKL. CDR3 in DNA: TGCGCCAGCAGCCAAGAACCGGGTGACGGCAATCAGCCCCAGCATTTT. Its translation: CASSQEPGDGNQPQHF.

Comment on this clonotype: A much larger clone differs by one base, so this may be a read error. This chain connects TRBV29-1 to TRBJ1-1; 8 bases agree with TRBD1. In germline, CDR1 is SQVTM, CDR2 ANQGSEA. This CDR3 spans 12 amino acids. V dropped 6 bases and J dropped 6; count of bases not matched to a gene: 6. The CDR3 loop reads CSVPGQEAEAFF. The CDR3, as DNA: TGCAGCGTACCGGGACAGGAGGCTGAAGCTTTCTTT.

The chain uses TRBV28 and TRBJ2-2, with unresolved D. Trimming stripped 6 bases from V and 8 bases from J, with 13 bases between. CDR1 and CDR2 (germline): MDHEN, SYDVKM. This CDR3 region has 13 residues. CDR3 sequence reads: CASSLTFNGELFF. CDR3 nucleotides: TGTGCCAGCAGCCTAACCTTTAATGGGGAGCTGTTTTTT.

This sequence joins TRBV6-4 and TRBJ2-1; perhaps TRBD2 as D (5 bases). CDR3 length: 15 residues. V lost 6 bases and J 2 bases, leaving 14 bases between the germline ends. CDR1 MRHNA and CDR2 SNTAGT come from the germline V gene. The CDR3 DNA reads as TGTGCCAGCAGACGCACTAGTGAAGCCTACAATGAGCAGTTCTTC. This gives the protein CASRRTSEAYNEQFF.

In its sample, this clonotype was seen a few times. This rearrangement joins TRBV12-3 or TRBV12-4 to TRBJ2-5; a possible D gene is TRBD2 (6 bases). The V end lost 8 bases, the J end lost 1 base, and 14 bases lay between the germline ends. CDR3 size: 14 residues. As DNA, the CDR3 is TGTGCCAGCTCGGCGGGGAATACCCAAGAGACCCAGTACTTC. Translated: CASSAGNTQETQYF.

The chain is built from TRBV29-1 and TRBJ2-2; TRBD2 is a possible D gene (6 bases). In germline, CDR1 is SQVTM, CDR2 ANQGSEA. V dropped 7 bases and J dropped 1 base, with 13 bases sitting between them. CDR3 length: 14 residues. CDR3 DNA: TGCAGCGCCTGGGGCGGGATGAACACCGGGGAGCTGTTTTTT. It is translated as CSAWGGMNTGELFF.

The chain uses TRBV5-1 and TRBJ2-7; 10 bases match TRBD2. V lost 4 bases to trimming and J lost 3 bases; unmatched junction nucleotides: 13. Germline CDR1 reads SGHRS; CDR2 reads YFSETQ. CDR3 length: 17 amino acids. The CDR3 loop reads CASSPEASGRTSYEQYF. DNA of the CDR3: TGCGCCAGCAGCCCGGAGGCTAGCGGGAGAACCAGCTACGAGCAGTACTTC.